The 32 T cell receptor beta chains given below trace back to one sample, sequenced in a study of beta chain features in type 1 diabetes. The investigators reverse transcribed all of the isolated RNA, so they sequenced expressed TCRB transcripts. Here immunoSEQ multiplex PCR was the method, and the copy in TCRdb shows in-frame clones only, minus some. Here the sample spans 900,000 or so clones, around a sixth being singletons. The specimen sequenced was naive CD4+ T cells from blood. The origin of the receptors is a woman aged 18-30 years in good health.

This clone came up a few times. Written as DNA, the CDR3 is TGCGCCAGCAGCCAAGATTTGTCCGGGACAGGGTTCCAAGAGACCCAGTACTTC. The encoded protein is CASSQDLSGTGFQETQYF. The V call is TRBV4-1, the J call TRBJ2-5, with TRBD1 matching 9 bases. Germline assignment: CDR1 MGHRA and CDR2 YSYEKL. Trimming at V came to 0 bases and at J to 1 base, leaving 9 bases not matched to a gene. CDR3 length: 18 amino acids.

This clone was found a few times. The CDR3 loop reads CAISESTPGNTIYF. CDR3 DNA sequence: TGTGCCATCAGTGAGTCGACGCCTGGAAACACCATATATTTT. V usage is TRBV10-3 and J usage is TRBJ1-3; no clear D gene. From germline, CDR1 is ENHRY and CDR2 SYGVKD. This CDR3 comprises 14 residues. The V and J ends lost 0 bases and 2 bases respectively, with 5 bases between them.

This clone was picked up a small number of times. The V gene is TRBV5-4, the J gene TRBJ1-2, with unresolved D. V was cut by 5 bases and J by 2 bases, with 16 bases left in between. CDR3 length: 15 residues. Germline values: CDR1 SGHNT, CDR2 YYREEE (reference sequence). CDR3 coding DNA: TGTGCCAGCAGTCCAAGGACGGGAAAAAACTATGGCTACACCTTC. Translating it yields CASSPRTGKNYGYTF.

This clone was recorded a few times. V gene TRBV19 combines with J gene TRBJ2-2; D not resolved. Germline lookup yields CDR1 LNHDA and CDR2 SQIVND (reference sequence). This CDR3 comprises 14 residues. V dropped 5 bases and J dropped 4 bases, with 11 bases sitting between them. The CDR3 reads CASSWSYLTGELFF. CDR3 nucleotides: TGTGCCAGTAGTTGGTCGTACCTCACCGGGGAGCTGTTTTTT.

V and J are TRBV19 and TRBJ2-1; 9 bases align to TRBD1. Germline CDR1 LNHDA, CDR2 SQIVND (reference sequence). The CDR3 has 17 residues. J lost 4 bases, V lost 4 bases, and 11 bases had no gene match. The CDR3 DNA reads as TGTGCCAGTAGTACAAACGTTCCGGGACAGGGATACAATGAGCAGTTCTTC. It specifies CASSTNVPGQGYNEQFF.

The chain has TRBV15 and TRBJ2-2; 7 bases align to TRBD2. V lost 6 bases to trimming and J lost 6 bases; unmatched junction nucleotides: 13. Germline CDR1 is LNHNV and CDR2 is YYDKDF (reference sequence). This CDR3 contains 16 residues. The CDR3 bases are TGTGCCACCAGTTGGGCGGGAGCGCTTTTATCCGGGGAGCTGTTTTTT. It specifies CATSWAGALLSGELFF. Together with reference TRBV15 and TRBJ2-2, the CDR3 gives the full variable domain: DAMVIQNPRYQVTQFGKPVTLSCSQTLNHNVMYWYQQKSSQAPKLLFHYYDKDFNNEADTPDNFQSRRPNTSFCFLDIRSPGLGDTAMYLCATSWAGALLSGELFFGEGSRLTVL.

This chain joins TRBV28 and TRBJ2-1, with D perhaps TRBD2 (6 bases). CDR1 and CDR2 from the germline V gene are MDHEN and SYDVKM. The CDR3 is 16 amino acids. With 5 bases removed from V and 0 bases from J, the gap between germline ends came to 14 bases. CDR3 nucleotide sequence: TGTGCCAGCAGTCGAGGACTAACCGGCTCCTACAATGAGCAGTTCTTC. As protein: CASSRGLTGSYNEQFF.

The rearrangement links TRBV5-1 to TRBJ2-5; 8 nucleotides line up with TRBD1. The ends lost 5 bases at V and 5 bases at J; junction bases unmatched: 8. Looked up from germline, CDR1 is SGHRS and CDR2 is YFSETQ. The CDR3 is 14 residues long. The CDR3 spells CASSPPGGIETQYF. CDR3 in DNA: TGCGCCAGCAGTCCCCCAGGGGGCATTGAGACCCAGTACTTC. The whole variable domain, remainder taken from reference TRBV5-1 and TRBJ2-5, is KAGVTQTPRYLIKTRGQQVTLSCSPISGHRSVSWYQQTPGQGLQFLFEYFSETQRNKGNFPGRFSGRQFSNSRSEMNVSTLELGDSALYLCASSPPGGIETQYFGPGTRLLVL.

The V gene is TRBV28, the J gene TRBJ1-5, with D possibly TRBD1 on 5 matching bases. The CDR3 is 14 residues long. The germline CDR1 and CDR2 sequences are MDHEN and SYDVKM. V was cut by 6 bases and J by 2 bases, with 11 bases left in between. In DNA form, the CDR3 reads TGTGCCAGCAGCTTTGTCAGGGGCAATCAGCCCCAGCATTTT. This encodes CASSFVRGNQPQHF. Full variable domain (missing parts from reference TRBV28 and TRBJ1-5): DVKVTQSSRYLVKRTGEKVFLECVQDMDHENMFWYRQDPGLGLRLIYFSYDVKMKEKGDIPEGYSVSREKKERFSLILESASTNQTSMYLCASSFVRGNQPQHFGDGTRLSIL.

The rearrangement links TRBV7-2 to TRBJ2-6, with no clear D. V was cut by 5 bases and J by 2 bases, with 10 bases left in between. Germline CDR1 SGHTA, CDR2 FQGNSA. The CDR3 sequence is 15 residues long. The CDR3 bases are TGTGCCAGCAGCACACCCCTTCCTGGGGCCAACGTCCTGACTTTC. As protein: CASSTPLPGANVLTF.

This clone was observed a handful of times. This chain links TRBV7-2 with TRBJ2-7; TRBD2 matches 8 bases. The CDR3 totals 17 residues. Per germline, CDR1 SGHTA and CDR2 FQGNSA. V trimming: 4 bases; J trimming: 6 bases; junction bases outside the gene matches: 17. The CDR3 sequence is CASSSQIGDKAGGEQYF. The CDR3 coding sequence is TGTGCCAGCAGCTCCCAGATAGGCGACAAGGCGGGAGGCGAGCAGTACTTC.

CDR3 DNA: TGTGCCAGCAGCCGCCTGACTAGCGGGAGGACCGAGCAGTACTTC. Amino acid sequence: CASSRLTSGRTEQYF. V is TRBV7-9 and J is TRBJ2-7, with 13 bases matching TRBD2. This CDR3 has 15 residues. CDR1 SEHNR and CDR2 FQNEAQ come from the germline V gene (reference sequence). V lost 5 bases, J lost 6 bases, and 7 bases stayed unmatched.

This clone turned up a few times. The sample has other DNA sequences that encode this CDR3 too. This rearrangement joins TRBV20-1 to TRBJ2-7; 7 nucleotides match TRBD2. Per the germline V gene, CDR1 is DFQATT and CDR2 is SNEGSKA (reference sequence). This CDR3 is built from 11 residues. V shed 6 bases, J shed 3 bases, and the junction held 2 bases outside the gene matches. CDR3 DNA sequence: TGCAGTGCCGCTAGCGGCTACGAGCAGTACTTC. Translated: CSAASGYEQYF.

This clone appeared a few times. V usage is TRBV15 and J usage is TRBJ2-5; D not certain. The last part of the DNA fits TRBJ2-7 better; the J call may be wrong. The CDR3 consists of 12 residues. Germline CDR1 reads LNHNV; CDR2 reads YYDKDF (reference sequence). The CDR3 loop reads CATSRGGYEQYF. In DNA form, the CDR3 reads TGTGCCACCAGCAGGGGTGGCTACGAGCAGTACTTC.

V and J are TRBV7-6 and TRBJ2-1; D might be TRBD2 (6 bases). Germline CDR1 is SGHVS and CDR2 is FNYEAQ. V gave up 5 bases and J gave up 3 bases, with 14 bases separating them. The CDR3 length is 15 residues. CDR3 in amino acids: CASSPFGTFYNEQFF. DNA for the CDR3: TGTGCCAGCAGCCCCTTCGGGACTTTCTACAATGAGCAGTTCTTC.

The chain uses TRBV19 and TRBJ1-2, with 8 bases identical to TRBD1. V dropped 6 bases and J dropped 6; count of bases not matched to a gene: 6. Germline assignment: CDR1 LNHDA and CDR2 SQIVND (reference sequence). The CDR3 is 13 residues long. CDR3: CASRAGTGNGYTF. The CDR3 coding sequence is TGTGCCAGTAGGGCCGGGACAGGCAATGGCTACACCTTC.

The V and J genes are TRBV18 and TRBJ1-2; D remains unclear. Germline lookup yields CDR1 KGHSH and CDR2 LQKENI. The length of the CDR3 is 13 residues. V was pared by 6 bases and J by 6 bases, with 14 bases between. CDR3: CASSYDGPNGYTF. DNA for the CDR3: TGTGCCAGCTCTTATGACGGCCCCAATGGCTACACCTTC.

With respect to this clone: This sample also contains other DNA sequences that code for the same CDR3. The rearrangement joins TRBV7-2 to TRBJ2-7; D might be TRBD2 (5 bases). The CDR3 runs 12 residues. Deletions cut 3 bases from V and 5 bases from J, with 8 bases between. From germline, CDR1 is SGHTA and CDR2 FQGNSA. The DNA for the CDR3 is TGTGCCAGCAGCTTCACCGGGAACGAGCAGTACTTC. Translating it yields CASSFTGNEQYF.

The chain carries TRBV4-3 and TRBJ2-5, with 8 nucleotides matching TRBD2. This CDR3 region has 15 residues. V lost 1 base and J lost 3; bases outside the gene matches: 4. Germline CDR1 is LGHNA and CDR2 is YSLEER. CDR3 residues: CASSQGLAGEETQYF. CDR3 bases: TGCGCCAGCAGCCAAGGGCTAGCGGGTGAAGAGACCCAGTACTTC.

The gene calls are TRBV6-6 and TRBJ2-4; D uncertain. Germline lookup yields CDR1 MNHNY and CDR2 SVGAGI (reference sequence). CDR3 length: 16 amino acids. Deletions cut 6 bases from V and 0 bases from J, with 15 bases between. CDR3 protein: CASSPIGAQAKNIQYF. CDR3 DNA: TGTGCCAGCAGCCCCATAGGTGCGCAAGCCAAAAACATTCAGTACTTC.

Worth noting for this clone: At one end the junction does not follow the germline gene, possibly because of a read error. The CDR3 is CASSRTVTVQYF. The CDR3 DNA reads as TGTGCTAGCAGCCGGACCGTAACGGTGCAGTATTTT. The chain is built from TRBV7-7 and TRBJ2-3; D gene unclear. The CDR3 contains 12 residues. Germline V gene lookup returns CDR1 SSHAT and CDR2 FNYEAQ (reference sequence).

The chain couples TRBV5-4 to TRBJ2-3; D is tentatively TRBD1 or TRBD2 (5 bases each). The CDR3 is 14 residues long. Germline V gene data show CDR1 as SGHNT and CDR2 as YYREEE (reference sequence). Deletions cut 9 bases from V and 2 bases from J, with 16 bases between. Here the CDR3 reads CANSRDQATDTQYF. Written as DNA, the CDR3 is TGTGCCAACTCTAGGGACCAAGCCACAGATACGCAGTATTTT.

This clone has a handful of counts. This chain connects TRBV7-9 to TRBJ1-2, with unresolved D. The CDR3 loop spans 12 amino acids. Trimming removed 5 bases from V and 6 bases from J, with 10 bases in between. Germline CDR1 is SEHNR and CDR2 is FQNEAQ (reference sequence). DNA for the CDR3: TGTGCCAGCAGCCCCACACCGGATGGCTACACCTTC. This gives the protein CASSPTPDGYTF.

The chain recombines TRBV6-5 with TRBJ1-2, with 7 bases matching TRBD1. Germline V gene data show CDR1 as MNHEY and CDR2 as SVGAGI. J was trimmed by 3 bases and V by 7 bases; bases with no gene match: 11. The length of the CDR3 is 15 residues. CDR3 DNA: TGTGCCAGCAACACACGACAGGGTCGGCACTATGGCTACACCTTC. It yields the protein CASNTRQGRHYGYTF.

The rearrangement uses TRBV5-6 and TRBJ2-4; D not resolved. Germline V gene data show CDR1 as SGHDT and CDR2 as YYEEEE. Trimming removed 2 bases at V and 0 bases at J, with 6 bases between. The CDR3 extends over 14 amino acids. CDR3 region: CASSFNLAKNIQYF. The CDR3 nucleotides are TGTGCCAGCAGCTTTAATCTAGCCAAAAACATTCAGTACTTC.

The chain combines TRBV18 with TRBJ1-1; D perhaps matches TRBD1 (5 bases). Between the trimmed V and J ends, which lost 1 base and 3 bases, there was a span of 12 bases. This CDR3 spans 15 amino acids. Per the germline V gene, CDR1 is KGHSH and CDR2 is LQKENI. The CDR3 loop is CASSPHKGIDTEAFF. In DNA form, the CDR3 reads TGTGCCAGCTCACCACATAAGGGGATAGACACTGAAGCTTTCTTT. Full variable domain (missing parts from reference TRBV18 and TRBJ1-1): NAGVMQNPRHLVRRRGQEARLRCSPMKGHSHVYWYRQLPEEGLKFMVYLQKENIIDESGMPKERFSAEFPKEGPSILRIQQVVRGDSAAYFCASSPHKGIDTEAFFGQGTRLTVV.

The chain is built from TRBV7-2 and TRBJ2-2; a possible D gene is TRBD2 (6 bases). Germline loops: CDR1 SGHTA, CDR2 FQGNSA. V was pared by 5 bases and J by 4 bases, with 11 bases between. This CDR3 region has 14 residues. DNA for the CDR3: TGTGCCAGCAGCCCGCGGGGTTTCACCGGGGAGCTGTTTTTT. It translates to CASSPRGFTGELFF.

The chain uses TRBV27 and TRBJ1-1; TRBD1 matches 7 bases. Germline V gives CDR1 MNHEY, CDR2 SMNVEV (reference sequence). J gave up 1 base and V 8 bases, and 13 bases lay outside the gene matches. The CDR3 length is 16 residues. CDR3 residues: CASSYFGDRSNTEAFF. The CDR3 nucleotides are TGTGCCAGCTCATATTTCGGGGACAGATCGAACACTGAAGCTTTCTTT.

The chain carries TRBV5-1 and TRBJ1-2, with D maybe TRBD1 (6 bases). The CDR3 consists of 14 residues. V dropped 0 bases and J dropped 4 bases, with 10 bases sitting between them. Per the germline V gene, CDR1 is SGHRS and CDR2 is YFSETQ. The CDR3 protein is CASSLDRASYGYTF. CDR3 in DNA: TGCGCCAGCAGCTTGGACAGGGCAAGCTATGGCTACACCTTC.

This clone was observed a handful of times. The CDR3 nucleotides read TGTGCCAGCAGACAGAACAGGAACACAGATACGCAGTATTTT. Amino acid sequence: CASRQNRNTDTQYF. The chain uses TRBV6-5 and TRBJ2-3; D is possibly TRBD1 (5 bases). The CDR3 spans 14 residues. V was trimmed by 6 bases and J by 2 bases, leaving 12 bases between them. CDR1 is MNHEY and CDR2 is SVGAGI in the germline V gene.

This clone was recorded a few times. V and J are TRBV5-1 and TRBJ1-1; D not resolved. V lost 4 bases, J lost 7 bases, and 14 bases lay in between. The CDR3 consists of 13 residues. Germline lookup yields CDR1 SGHRS and CDR2 YFSETQ. The CDR3 loop is CASSTGGTSEAFF. The CDR3 nucleotides are TGCGCCAGCAGCACCGGCGGAACTAGTGAAGCTTTCTTT.

This sequence joins TRBV5-4 and TRBJ2-1, with D hard to call. The CDR3 is made up of 16 amino acids. Trimming took off 3 bases at V and 7 bases at J, with 20 bases between the two ends. The germline V gene encodes CDR1 SGHNT and CDR2 YYREEE (reference sequence). The CDR3 is CASSYGTPAFPNEQFF. The CDR3 coding sequence is TGTGCCAGCAGCTATGGAACCCCAGCGTTCCCTAATGAGCAGTTCTTC. Full variable domain (outside the CDR3, taken from reference TRBV5-4 and TRBJ2-1): ETGVTQSPTHLIKTRGQQVTLRCSSQSGHNTVSWYQQALGQGPQFIFQYYREEENGRGNFPPRFSGLQFPNYSSELNVNALELDDSALYLCASSYGTPAFPNEQFFGPGTRLTVL.